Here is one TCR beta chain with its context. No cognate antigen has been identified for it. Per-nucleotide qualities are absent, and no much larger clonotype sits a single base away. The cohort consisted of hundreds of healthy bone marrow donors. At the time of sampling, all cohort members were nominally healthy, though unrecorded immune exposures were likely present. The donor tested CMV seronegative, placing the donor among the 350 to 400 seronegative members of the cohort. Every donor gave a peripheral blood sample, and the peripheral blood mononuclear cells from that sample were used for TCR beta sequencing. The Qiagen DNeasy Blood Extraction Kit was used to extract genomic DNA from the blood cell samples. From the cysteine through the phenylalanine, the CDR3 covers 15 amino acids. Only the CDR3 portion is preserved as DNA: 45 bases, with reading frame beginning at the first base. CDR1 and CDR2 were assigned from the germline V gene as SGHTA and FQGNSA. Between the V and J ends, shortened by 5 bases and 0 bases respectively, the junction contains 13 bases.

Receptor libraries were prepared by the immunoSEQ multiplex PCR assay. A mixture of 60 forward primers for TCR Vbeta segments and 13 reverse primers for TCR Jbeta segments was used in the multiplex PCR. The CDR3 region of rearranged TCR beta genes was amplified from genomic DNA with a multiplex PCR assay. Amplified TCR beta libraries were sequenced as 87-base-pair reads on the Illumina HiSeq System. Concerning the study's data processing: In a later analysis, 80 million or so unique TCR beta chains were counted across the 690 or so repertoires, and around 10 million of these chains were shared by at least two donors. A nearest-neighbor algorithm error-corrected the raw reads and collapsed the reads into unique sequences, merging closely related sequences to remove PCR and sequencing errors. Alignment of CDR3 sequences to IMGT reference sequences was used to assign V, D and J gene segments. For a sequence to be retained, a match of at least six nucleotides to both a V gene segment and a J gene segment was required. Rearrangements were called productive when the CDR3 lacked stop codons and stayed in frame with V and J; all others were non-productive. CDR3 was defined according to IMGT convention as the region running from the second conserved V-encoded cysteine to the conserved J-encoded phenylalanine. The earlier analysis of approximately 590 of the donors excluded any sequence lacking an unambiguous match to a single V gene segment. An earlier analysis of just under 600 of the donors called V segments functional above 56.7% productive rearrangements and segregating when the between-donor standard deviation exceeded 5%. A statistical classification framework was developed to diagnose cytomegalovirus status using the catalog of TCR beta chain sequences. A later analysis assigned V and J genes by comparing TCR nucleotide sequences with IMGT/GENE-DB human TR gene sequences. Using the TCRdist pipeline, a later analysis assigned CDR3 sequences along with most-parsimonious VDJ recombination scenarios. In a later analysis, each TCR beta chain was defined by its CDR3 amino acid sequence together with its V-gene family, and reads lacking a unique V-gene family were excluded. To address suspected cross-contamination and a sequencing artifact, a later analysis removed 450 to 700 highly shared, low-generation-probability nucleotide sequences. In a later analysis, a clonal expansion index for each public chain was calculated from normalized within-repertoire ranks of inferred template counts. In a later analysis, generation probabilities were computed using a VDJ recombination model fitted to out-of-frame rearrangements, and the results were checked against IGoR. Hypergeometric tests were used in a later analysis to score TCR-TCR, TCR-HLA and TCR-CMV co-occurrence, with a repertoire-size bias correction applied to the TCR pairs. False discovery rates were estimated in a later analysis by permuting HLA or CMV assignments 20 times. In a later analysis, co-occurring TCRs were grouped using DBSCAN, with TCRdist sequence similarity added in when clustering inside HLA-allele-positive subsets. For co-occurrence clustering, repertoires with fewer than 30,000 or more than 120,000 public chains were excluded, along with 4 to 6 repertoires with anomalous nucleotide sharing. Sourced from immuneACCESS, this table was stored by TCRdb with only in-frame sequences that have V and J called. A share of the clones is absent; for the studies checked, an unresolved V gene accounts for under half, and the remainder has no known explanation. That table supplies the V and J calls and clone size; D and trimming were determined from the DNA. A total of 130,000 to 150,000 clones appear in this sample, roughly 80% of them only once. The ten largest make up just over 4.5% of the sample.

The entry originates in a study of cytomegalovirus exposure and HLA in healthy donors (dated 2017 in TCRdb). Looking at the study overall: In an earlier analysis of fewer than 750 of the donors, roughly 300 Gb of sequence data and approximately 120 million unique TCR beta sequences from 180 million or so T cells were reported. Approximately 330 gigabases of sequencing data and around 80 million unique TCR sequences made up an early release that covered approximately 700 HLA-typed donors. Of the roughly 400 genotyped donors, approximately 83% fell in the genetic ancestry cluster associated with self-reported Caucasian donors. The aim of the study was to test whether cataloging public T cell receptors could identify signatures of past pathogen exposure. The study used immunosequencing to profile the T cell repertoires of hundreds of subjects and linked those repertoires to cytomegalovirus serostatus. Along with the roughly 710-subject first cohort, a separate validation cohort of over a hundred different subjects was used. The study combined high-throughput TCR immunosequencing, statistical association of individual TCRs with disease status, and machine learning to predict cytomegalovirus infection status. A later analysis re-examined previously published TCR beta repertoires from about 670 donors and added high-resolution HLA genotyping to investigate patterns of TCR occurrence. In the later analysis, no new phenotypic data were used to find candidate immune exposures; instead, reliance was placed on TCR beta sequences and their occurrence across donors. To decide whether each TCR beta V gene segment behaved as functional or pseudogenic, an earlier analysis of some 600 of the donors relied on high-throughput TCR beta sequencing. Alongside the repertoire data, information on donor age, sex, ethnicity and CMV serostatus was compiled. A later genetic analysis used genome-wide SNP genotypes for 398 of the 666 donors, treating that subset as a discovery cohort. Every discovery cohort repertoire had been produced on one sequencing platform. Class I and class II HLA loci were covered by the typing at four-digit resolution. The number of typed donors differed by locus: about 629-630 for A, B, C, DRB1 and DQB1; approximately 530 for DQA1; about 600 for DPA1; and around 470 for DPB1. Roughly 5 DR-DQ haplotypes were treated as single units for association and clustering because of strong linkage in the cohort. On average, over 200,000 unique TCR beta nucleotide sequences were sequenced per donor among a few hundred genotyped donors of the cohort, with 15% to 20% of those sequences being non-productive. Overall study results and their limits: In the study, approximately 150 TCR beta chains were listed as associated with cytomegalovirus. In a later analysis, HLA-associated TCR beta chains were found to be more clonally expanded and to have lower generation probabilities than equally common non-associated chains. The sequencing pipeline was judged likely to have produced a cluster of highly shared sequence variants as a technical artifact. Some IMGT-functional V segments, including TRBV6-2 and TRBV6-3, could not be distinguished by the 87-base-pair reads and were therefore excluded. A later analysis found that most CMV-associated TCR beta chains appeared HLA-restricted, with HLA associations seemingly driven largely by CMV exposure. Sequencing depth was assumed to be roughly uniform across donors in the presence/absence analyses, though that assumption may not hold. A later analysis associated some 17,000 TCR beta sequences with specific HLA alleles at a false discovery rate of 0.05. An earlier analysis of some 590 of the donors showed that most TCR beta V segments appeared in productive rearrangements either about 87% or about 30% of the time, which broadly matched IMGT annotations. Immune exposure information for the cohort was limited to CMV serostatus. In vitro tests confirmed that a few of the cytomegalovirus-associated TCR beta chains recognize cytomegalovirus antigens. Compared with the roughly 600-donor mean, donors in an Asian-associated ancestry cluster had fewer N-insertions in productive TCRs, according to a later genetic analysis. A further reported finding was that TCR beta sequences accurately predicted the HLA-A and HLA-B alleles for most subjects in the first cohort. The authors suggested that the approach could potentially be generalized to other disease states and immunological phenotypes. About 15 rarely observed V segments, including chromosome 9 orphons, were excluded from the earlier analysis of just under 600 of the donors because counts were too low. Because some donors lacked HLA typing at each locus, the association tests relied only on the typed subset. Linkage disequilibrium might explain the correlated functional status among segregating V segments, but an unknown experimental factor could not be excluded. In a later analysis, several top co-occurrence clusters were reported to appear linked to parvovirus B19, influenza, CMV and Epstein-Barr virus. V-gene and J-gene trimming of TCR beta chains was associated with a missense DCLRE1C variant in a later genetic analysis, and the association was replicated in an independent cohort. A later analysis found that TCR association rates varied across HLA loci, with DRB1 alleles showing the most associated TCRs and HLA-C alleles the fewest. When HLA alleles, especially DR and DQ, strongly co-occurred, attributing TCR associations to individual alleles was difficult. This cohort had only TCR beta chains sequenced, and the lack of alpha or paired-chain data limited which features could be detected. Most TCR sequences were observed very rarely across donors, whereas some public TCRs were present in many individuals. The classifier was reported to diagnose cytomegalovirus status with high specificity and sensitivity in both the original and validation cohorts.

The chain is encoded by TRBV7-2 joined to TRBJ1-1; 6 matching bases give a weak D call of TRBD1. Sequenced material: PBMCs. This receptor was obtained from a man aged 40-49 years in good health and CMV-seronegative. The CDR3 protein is CASSVQGTMNTEAFF. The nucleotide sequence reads TGTGCCAGCAGCGTACAGGGTACCATGAACACTGAAGCTTTCTTT.